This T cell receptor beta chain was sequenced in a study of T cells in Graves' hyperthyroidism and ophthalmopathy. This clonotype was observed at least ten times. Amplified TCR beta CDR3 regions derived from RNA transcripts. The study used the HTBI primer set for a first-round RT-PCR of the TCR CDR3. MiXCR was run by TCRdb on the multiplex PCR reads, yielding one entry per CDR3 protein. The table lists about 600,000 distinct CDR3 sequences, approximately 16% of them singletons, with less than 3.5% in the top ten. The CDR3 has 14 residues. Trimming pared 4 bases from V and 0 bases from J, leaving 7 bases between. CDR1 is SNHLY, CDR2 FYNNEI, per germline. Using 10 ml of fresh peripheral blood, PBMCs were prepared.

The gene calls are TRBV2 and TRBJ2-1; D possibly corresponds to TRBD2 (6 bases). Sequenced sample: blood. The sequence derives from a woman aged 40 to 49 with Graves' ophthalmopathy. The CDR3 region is CASSAGDSYNEQFF. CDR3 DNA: TGTGCCAGCAGTGCGGGGGACTCCTACAATGAGCAGTTCTTC.